Below, 23 T cell receptor beta chains from the same sample are listed, as sequenced in a study of cytomegalovirus exposure and HLA in healthy donors. Primers: 60 Vbeta forward and 13 Jbeta reverse. Sequencing used immunoSEQ multiplex PCR; TCRdb keeps in-frame clones, though not all of them. This table holds under 130,000 clones, roughly 69% found once. Specimen: PBMCs. The receptors come from a man in his fifties in good health and CMV-seropositive.

The rearrangement uses TRBV5-1 and TRBJ2-5, with D hard to call. The J call is doubtful: the DNA matches TRBJ2-7 better. The CDR3 covers 14 residues. CDR1 and CDR2 (germline): SGHRS, YFSETQ. CDR3 DNA sequence: TGCGCCAGCAGCTTGGGGCAGGTTCTCGACGAGCAGTACTTC. This encodes CASSLGQVLDEQYF.

V is TRBV4-1 and J is TRBJ2-2, with D possibly matching TRBD2 (5 bases). The germline gives CDR1 MGHRA, CDR2 YSYEKL. The CDR3 contains 14 residues. The V and J ends lost 0 bases and 8 bases respectively, with 10 bases between them. CDR3 residues: CASSQDRGGGELFF. The DNA of the CDR3 is TGCGCCAGCAGCCAAGATCGAGGAGGAGGGGAGCTGTTTTTT.

The chain employs TRBV2 and TRBJ1-3; D ambiguous. Germline V gene data show CDR1 as SNHLY and CDR2 as FYNNEI. The germline V and J ends were trimmed by 5 bases and 4 bases, with 18 bases remaining between them. The CDR3 length is 16 residues. The CDR3 loop is CASSPTGSPEGNTIYF. In DNA form, the CDR3 reads TGTGCCAGCAGTCCCACCGGGTCTCCGGAGGGAAACACCATATATTTT.

CDR3 bases: TGTGCCAGCAGCTACCAGACAGGGGCAGAGACCCAGTACTTC. Its protein product is CASSYQTGAETQYF. The V call is TRBV7-9, the J call TRBJ2-5, with 8 bases aligning to TRBD1. The CDR3 consists of 14 residues. The V and J ends lost 4 bases and 4 bases, in that order; junction bases with no gene match: 5. Germline V gene lookup returns CDR1 SEHNR and CDR2 FQNEAQ (reference sequence). Using reference TRBV7-9 and TRBJ2-5 for the parts outside the CDR3, the full variable domain is DTGVSQNPRHKITKRGQNVTFRCDPISEHNRLYWYRQTLGQGPEFLTYFQNEAQLEKSRLLSDRFSAERPKGSFSTLEIQRTEQGDSAMYLCASSYQTGAETQYFGPGTRLLVL.

The chain employs TRBV5-6 and TRBJ2-1; D unclear. CDR1 SGHDT and CDR2 YYEEEE come from the germline V gene. The ends were cut back, 2 bases at V and 7 bases at J, with 4 bases in the middle. The CDR3 loop spans 11 amino acids. The CDR3 region is CASSFLNEQFF. DNA for the CDR3: TGTGCCAGCAGCTTCTTGAATGAGCAGTTCTTC.

The gene calls are TRBV23-1 and TRBJ1-2; 8 nucleotides align to TRBD1. TRBV23-1 is reported as an ORF; its role is uncertain. The CDR3 runs 14 residues. Trimming at V came to 4 bases and at J to 8 bases, leaving 9 bases not matched to a gene. The CDR3 DNA follows: TGCGCCAGCAGTCGGCCGGACAGGGCAACGGGCTACACCTTC. Translation gives CASSRPDRATGYTF.

This clone was seen just once. V is TRBV6-5 and J is TRBJ1-1, with D hard to call. Germline V CDR1 and CDR2: MNHEY, SVGAGI. This CDR3 spans 13 amino acids. With 0 bases removed from V and 2 bases from J, the gap between germline ends came to 4 bases. CDR3 coding DNA: TGTGCCAGCAGTTACTCCTTTAACACTGAAGCTTTCTTT. Amino acid sequence: CASSYSFNTEAFF.

V is TRBV7-7 and J is TRBJ2-5, with D possibly matching TRBD1 (5 bases). V shed 6 bases and J shed 1 base, with 12 bases lying between them. Germline lookup yields CDR1 SSHAT and CDR2 FNYEAQ (reference sequence). The CDR3 sequence is 14 residues long. This CDR3 reads CASSPSRAQETQYF. CDR3 DNA sequence: TGTGCCAGCAGTCCAAGCAGGGCCCAAGAGACCCAGTACTTC.

A few counts support this clone. The chain combines TRBV7-3 with TRBJ2-6; TRBD1 matches at 7 bases. CDR1 and CDR2 from the germline V gene are SGHTA and FQGTGA. CDR3 length equals 16 residues. The ends lost 5 bases at V and 4 bases at J; junction bases unmatched: 8. DNA of the CDR3: TGTGCCAGCAGCGACGACAGGGCCCGAGGGGCCAACGTCCTGACTTTC. Translating gives CASSDDRARGANVLTF.

This clone was picked up one time. The V gene is TRBV4-2, the J gene TRBJ2-1; no reliable D call. The CDR3 is 15 residues long. Germline V gene lookup returns CDR1 LGHNA and CDR2 YNFKEQ. Deletions cut 0 bases from V and 4 bases from J, with 10 bases between. Written as DNA, the CDR3 is TGTGCCAGCAGCCAAGATCTGAACGGTTACAATGAGCAGTTCTTC. Protein product: CASSQDLNGYNEQFF.

V is TRBV28 and J is TRBJ1-3; 11 bases line up with TRBD1. The V gene end was trimmed by 5 bases and the J gene end by 6 bases; junction bases not matched to a gene: 15. This CDR3 has 18 amino acids. From germline, CDR1 is MDHEN and CDR2 SYDVKM. Here the CDR3 reads CASSPTGQGAYNSNTIYF. In nucleotides, the CDR3 is TGTGCCAGCAGTCCAACAGGACAGGGGGCTTATAACTCAAACACCATATATTTT.

Remarks on this clone: Germline and junction disagree at one end, which may indicate a read error. This rearrangement joins TRBV12-5 to TRBJ2-2; the match to TRBD1 covers 10 bases. The CDR3 runs 15 residues. The germline CDR1 and CDR2 sequences are LGHNT and FRNRAP. The CDR3 nucleotides are TGTGCTAGTGCTTTGGGACAGGGGATTGCCGGGGAGCTGTTTTTT. This sequence encodes CASALGQGIAGELFF.

The chain carries TRBV10-3 and TRBJ1-2; a possible D gene is TRBD1 (6 bases). Deletions cut 0 bases from V and 7 bases from J, with 24 bases between. Germline CDR1 is ENHRY and CDR2 is SYGVKD. This CDR3 contains 18 residues. DNA of the CDR3: TGTGCCATCAGTGAGTCCGTTCTAAACAGGGTCAAACCTCTTGGCTACACCTTC. It encodes CAISESVLNRVKPLGYTF.

The DNA of the CDR3 is TGTGCCAGCAGTTACTCGGGGGGAGCTGGGGCCAACGTCCTGACTTTC. Amino acid sequence: CASSYSGGAGANVLTF. V is TRBV6-5 and J is TRBJ2-6; TRBD2 is a possible D gene (6 bases). V lost 0 bases and J 2 bases, leaving 8 bases between the germline ends. From germline, CDR1 is MNHEY and CDR2 SVGAGI. The CDR3 is made up of 16 amino acids.

This chain uses TRBV2 with TRBJ2-5; D unresolved. The CDR3 is 15 amino acids. V gave up 2 bases and J gave up 1 base, with 11 bases separating them. Germline assignment: CDR1 SNHLY and CDR2 FYNNEI. Written as DNA, the CDR3 is TGTGCCAGCAGTGAATCGAATGAGATCCAAGAGACCCAGTACTTC. Amino acids: CASSESNEIQETQYF.

This sequence joins TRBV2 and TRBJ1-1; D is unclear. The V end was cut by 2 bases, the J end by 5 bases, with 9 bases between. CDR1 SNHLY and CDR2 FYNNEI come from the germline V gene. There are 13 residues in the CDR3. CDR3 nucleotides: TGTGCCAGCAGTGAAAGAGAACAGACTGAAGCTTTCTTT. It yields the protein CASSEREQTEAFF.

The chain uses TRBV19 and TRBJ1-1; D is unclear. The CDR3 extends over 13 amino acids. Trimming pared 3 bases from V and 0 bases from J, leaving 5 bases between. CDR1 and CDR2 from the germline V gene are LNHDA and SQIVND (reference sequence). The CDR3: CASSMSMNTEAFF. CDR3 nucleotides: TGTGCCAGTAGTATGTCCATGAACACTGAAGCTTTCTTT.

J is TRBJ1-5 and V is TRBV2; the match to TRBD1 covers 8 bases. The CDR3 runs 14 residues. Germline CDR1 reads SNHLY; CDR2 reads FYNNEI. The V and J ends lost 6 bases and 9 bases, in that order; junction bases with no gene match: 10. CDR3 amino acids: CASSRTGSEGPQHF. The CDR3 bases are TGTGCCAGCAGCAGGACAGGGTCGGAGGGGCCCCAGCATTTT.

The V and J genes are TRBV7-9 and TRBJ1-1; possible D gene TRBD1, 6 bases. Germline values: CDR1 SEHNR, CDR2 FQNEAQ (reference sequence). CDR3 length: 13 residues. Trimming left V 7 bases short and J 4 bases short, with 13 bases between. In nucleotides, the CDR3 is TGTGCCAGCAACCGAGGGGGGGCCACTGAAGCTTTCTTT. Amino acid sequence: CASNRGGATEAFF.

The chain couples TRBV7-6 to TRBJ1-5; the D gene is possibly TRBD1 (5 bases). V lost 5 bases and J lost 7, with 15 bases in between. CDR1 and CDR2 (germline): SGHVS, FNYEAQ. The CDR3 has 14 amino acids. The CDR3 protein is CASSLGGAAQPQHF. For the CDR3, the DNA is TGTGCCAGCAGCCTTGGAGGGGCAGCCCAGCCCCAGCATTTT. Complete variable domain (other parts from reference TRBV7-6 and TRBJ1-5): GAGVSQSPRYKVTKRGQDVALRCDPISGHVSLYWYRQALGQGPEFLTYFNYEAQQDKSGLPNDRFSAERPEGSISTLTIQRTEQRDSAMYRCASSLGGAAQPQHFGDGTRLSIL.

J is TRBJ2-1 and V is TRBV18, with TRBD1 matching 10 bases. CDR3 length equals 14 residues. V lost 1 base and J lost 7; bases outside the gene matches: 1. CDR1 is KGHSH, CDR2 LQKENI, per germline. The CDR3 DNA is TGTGCCAGCTCACCACGGACAGGGGGAAATGAGCAGTTCTTC. Protein sequence: CASSPRTGGNEQFF.

V gene TRBV5-4 combines with J gene TRBJ2-1, with TRBD1 identical over 8 bases. The CDR3 length is 16 residues. The ends lost 6 bases at V and 2 bases at J; junction bases unmatched: 10. CDR1 is SGHNT, CDR2 YYREEE, per germline (reference sequence). The CDR3 here is CASNRAQGAAYNEQFF. The CDR3, as DNA: TGTGCCAGCAACCGGGCCCAGGGGGCTGCCTACAATGAGCAGTTCTTC. Full variable domain (outside the CDR3, taken from reference TRBV5-4 and TRBJ2-1): ETGVTQSPTHLIKTRGQQVTLRCSSQSGHNTVSWYQQALGQGPQFIFQYYREEENGRGNFPPRFSGLQFPNYSSELNVNALELDDSALYLCASNRAQGAAYNEQFFGPGTRLTVL.

The gene calls are TRBV5-4 and TRBJ1-4; 9 bases are a match to TRBD1. J was trimmed by 8 bases and V by 3 bases; bases with no gene match: 11. Germline CDR1 is SGHNT and CDR2 is YYREEE (reference sequence). The CDR3 contains 16 residues. CDR3 loop: CASSSSGGTGREKLFF. The CDR3 DNA sequence: TGTGCCAGCAGCTCCTCCGGTGGGACAGGGAGGGAAAAACTGTTTTTT.